The 2 T cell receptor beta chains below all came from one sample that was sequenced in a study of T cell responses to AZD1222 COVID-19 vaccine. Sequencing used immunoSEQ multiplex PCR; TCRdb keeps in-frame clones, though not all of them. The sample has roughly 67,000 clones; about 80% are singletons. The sample consisted of peripheral blood, taken on day 0 of AZD1222 vaccination. The source of these receptors is an adult in good health.

The V gene is TRBV10-3, the J gene TRBJ2-5; the D is unclear. Germline loops: CDR1 ENHRY, CDR2 SYGVKD. The V end was cut by 3 bases, the J end by 6 bases, with 14 bases between. The CDR3 consists of 14 residues. The CDR3 spells CAISDRHSDQTQYF. In DNA form, the CDR3 reads TGTGCCATCAGTGACCGTCACAGTGACCAGACCCAGTACTTC.

This clone has a handful of counts. The chain carries TRBV7-8 and TRBJ1-2; D unresolved. In germline, CDR1 is SGHVS, CDR2 FQNEAQ. Trimming left V 5 bases short and J 3 bases short, with 13 bases between. The CDR3 totals 14 residues. In DNA form, the CDR3 reads TGTGCCAGCAGCGGAGAGGACGCGGACTATGGCTACACCTTC. This translates into CASSGEDADYGYTF. The full variable domain, its missing parts supplied by reference TRBV7-8 and TRBJ1-2, is GAGVSQSPRYKVAKRGQDVALRCDPISGHVSLFWYQQALGQGPEFLTYFQNEAQLDKSGLPSDRFFAERPEGSVSTLKIQRTQQEDSAVYLCASSGEDADYGYTFGSGTRLTVV.